The T cell receptor (beta chain) described here comes from a study of cytomegalovirus exposure and HLA in healthy donors (dated by TCRdb to the late 2010s). About the investigation overall: A later analysis indicated that the 130 or so validation repertoires were generated on the platform also employed for the approximately 690 repertoires of the first cohort. The study was designed to test whether signatures of past pathogen exposure could be identified by cataloging public T cell receptors. Besides the first cohort of 550 to 750 subjects, a separate validation cohort made up of 120 different subjects was used. High-throughput TCR immunosequencing, statistical association of individual TCRs with disease status, and machine learning were combined to predict cytomegalovirus infection status. Findings and caveats that apply to the study as a whole: In both the original and validation cohorts, the classifier was reported to diagnose cytomegalovirus status with high specificity and sensitivity. Of the cluster scores, about 94% were above 0 in a later analysis, which found that TCRs clustered in the first cohort also tended to co-occur in the 120 validation repertoires. The authors suggested that the approach could potentially be extended to other disease states and immunological phenotypes. The study gave a list of about 160 TCR beta chains associated with cytomegalovirus. All 120 or so repertoires were used to score co-occurrence in the validation cohort in a later analysis, because that analysis had no HLA typing for the cohort. While some public TCRs were present in many individuals, most TCR sequences turned up only very rarely across donors. In vitro tests confirmed that a few of the cytomegalovirus-associated TCR beta chains recognize cytomegalovirus antigens.

The trim is 8 bases for V and 8 bases for J, with a gap of 12 bases between the germline ends. CDR1 and CDR2, looked up from the germline V gene, are SGHAT and FQNNGV. The CDR3, from cysteine to phenylalanine, totals 12 residues. Solely the CDR3 DNA is kept, with 36 bases framed from the first base. This clone was seen a few times. There is no known antigen for this receptor. No qualities accompany the bases; no much larger clone lies one base away. The donors were included in the validation cohort of 130 or so subjects, a group kept apart from the approximately 690-subject first cohort. The library was made by the immunoSEQ multiplex PCR assay. For the original study's pipeline: A statistical classification framework was developed to diagnose cytomegalovirus status using the catalog of TCR beta chain sequences. Held by TCRdb, this immuneACCESS table contains in-frame sequences only and omits some clones. Under half of the omission traces to an unresolved V gene where checked; the cause of the rest is unknown. For V, J and clone size, that table is used; D and trimming come from the DNA. The sample includes some 150,000 clones, with roughly 86% observed a single time. Roughly 2.7% of the sample goes to the ten largest clones.

This chain is built from TRBV11-2 and TRBJ2-2, and TRBD2 may be the D gene, going by 6 matching bases. The clonotype originates from a man younger than 35 in good health and CMV-seropositive. The material sequenced was PBMCs. The DNA sequence is TGTGCCAGCGGGACTGCCCAAGGGGAGCTGTTTTTT. Its product reads: CASGTAQGELFF.